The 15 T cell receptor beta chains given below trace back to one sample, sequenced in a study of cytomegalovirus exposure and HLA in healthy donors. The PCR contained 60 Vbeta and 13 Jbeta primers. Profiled with immunoSEQ multiplex PCR; TCRdb holds only in-frame clones, not every one. The sample lists a few hundred thousand clones, about four fifths seen once, with about 0.3% in the top ten. Sample: PBMCs. The receptors originated from a girl aged 2 to 10 in good health and CMV-seronegative.

The chain links TRBV5-4 to TRBJ2-5; D not resolved. Gene TRBJ2-7 matches the end of the DNA better, so the J call may be wrong. From germline, CDR1 is SGHNT and CDR2 YYREEE (reference sequence). This CDR3 is 13 amino acids long. The CDR3 sequence is CASSFQWNYEQYF. For the CDR3, the DNA is TGTGCCAGCAGCTTTCAGTGGAACTACGAGCAGTACTTC.

The chain carries TRBV7-8 and TRBJ2-1, with 8 bases aligning to TRBD2. Trimming cost V 7 bases and J 10 bases; bases outside gene matches: 12. The germline V gene has CDR1 SGHVS and CDR2 FQNEAQ. The CDR3 loop spans 14 amino acids. CDR3 DNA sequence: TGTGCCAGCATCCCGGGACTAGTACCTGGGGAGCAGTTCTTC. Protein: CASIPGLVPGEQFF.

J is TRBJ2-7 and V is TRBV18, with 9 bases matching TRBD2. Germline CDR1 KGHSH, CDR2 LQKENI. Trimming removed 6 bases from V and 7 bases from J; junction bases left unmatched: 13. The CDR3 length is 15 residues. The DNA of the CDR3 is TGTGCCAGCTCGCCTTCACTAGCGGGTATTTTAGAGCAGTACTTC. It codes for CASSPSLAGILEQYF.

Worth noting for this clone: One junction end disagrees with the germline gene, perhaps due to a read error. V usage is TRBV28 and J usage is TRBJ2-7, with 8 positions matching TRBD1. This CDR3 is built from 14 residues. The V gene's germline CDR1 is MDHEN and CDR2 SYDVKM. CDR3 region: CASTGGQGSDEQYF. CDR3 nucleotide sequence: TGTGCCAGCACCGGCGGACAGGGCTCCGACGAGCAGTACTTC.

The chain joins TRBV12-1 to TRBJ1-4; the DNA was not used to check the table's D call, TRBD1. TRBV12-1 is marked as a pseudogene. This CDR3 is built from 17 residues. CDR3 residues: CASSFPIWDSSNEKLFF. The CDR3 bases are TGTGCCAGCAGCTTTCCGATTTGGGACAGCTCTAATGAAAAACTGTTTTTT.

The V gene is TRBV5-8, the J gene TRBJ1-3, with no clear D. V gave up 4 bases and J gave up 0 bases, with 17 bases separating them. The CDR3 totals 17 residues. Germline V CDR1 and CDR2: SGHTS, YDEGEE. As DNA, the CDR3 is TGTGCCAGCAGCGTGACACTCCGATCCTACTCTGGAAACACCATATATTTT. Protein sequence: CASSVTLRSYSGNTIYF.

This chain connects TRBV6-5 to TRBJ2-4; 7 nucleotides line up with TRBD2. The CDR3 extends over 15 amino acids. The germline V gene has CDR1 MNHEY and CDR2 SVGAGI. With 3 bases clipped from V and 0 bases from J, the junction kept 2 bases outside the gene matches. CDR3 residues: CASSYGGVAKNIQYF. In nucleotides, the CDR3 is TGTGCCAGCAGTTATGGGGGGGTAGCCAAAAACATTCAGTACTTC.

CDR3 bases: TGTGCCAGCAGTTTTGTCCGAAGGGGCCATCAGCCCCAGCATTTT. Encoded protein: CASSFVRRGHQPQHF. The chain couples TRBV28 to TRBJ1-5; possibly TRBD1 for D (5 bases). There are 15 residues in the CDR3. The germline V gene has CDR1 MDHEN and CDR2 SYDVKM. V was pared by 3 bases and J by 5 bases, with 14 bases between.

Here the CDR3 reads CASRSTGTSGYEQYF. The CDR3 DNA sequence: TGTGCCAGCAGGTCGACCGGGACTAGCGGCTACGAGCAGTACTTC. The rearrangement joins TRBV28 to TRBJ2-7; TRBD2 aligns across 11 bases. CDR3 length equals 15 residues. J lost 3 bases, V lost 6 bases, and 7 bases had no gene match. CDR1 MDHEN and CDR2 SYDVKM come from the germline V gene.

This clone was observed a handful of times. This chain uses TRBV7-8 with TRBJ1-6, with D tentatively TRBD1 (6 bases). Germline CDR1 reads SGHVS; CDR2 reads FQNEAQ. The length of the CDR3 is 15 residues. The V end was cut by 5 bases, the J end by 7 bases, with 15 bases between. Here the CDR3 DNA reads TGTGCCAGCAGCGCGTACCGGGACAAGAATTCACCCCTCCACTTT. As protein: CASSAYRDKNSPLHF.

The rearrangement links TRBV7-7 to TRBJ2-5, with a weak D call TRBD1 (7 bases). Per the germline V gene, CDR1 is SSHAT and CDR2 is FNYEAQ (reference sequence). The CDR3 runs 13 residues. V lost 4 bases, J lost 5 bases, and 11 bases lay in between. The CDR3 DNA reads TGTGCCAGCAGCTACGCAGGGGGGGAGACCCAGTACTTC. Its translation is CASSYAGGETQYF.

This sequence joins TRBV15 and TRBJ2-1, with 7 bases fitting TRBD2. J was trimmed by 8 bases and V by 5 bases; bases with no gene match: 9. Germline V gives CDR1 LNHNV, CDR2 YYDKDF (reference sequence). The CDR3 extends over 14 amino acids. The CDR3 reads CATSPLGGSYEQFF. For the CDR3, the DNA is TGTGCCACCAGCCCCCTGGGCGGGAGCTATGAGCAGTTCTTC.

The chain couples TRBV18 to TRBJ2-5, with D possibly being TRBD2 (6 bases). This CDR3 is built from 13 residues. CDR1 KGHSH and CDR2 LQKENI come from the germline V gene. V was trimmed by 3 bases and J by 5 bases, leaving 10 bases between them. The CDR3 nucleotides read TGTGCCAGCTCACCGACTAGTGCGGAGACCCAGTACTTC. Translation: CASSPTSAETQYF.

This chain connects TRBV6-1 to TRBJ1-6; a possible D gene is TRBD1 (5 bases). The CDR3 runs 18 residues. The V gene lost 1 base and the J gene lost 3 bases, with 16 bases spanning the gap. Germline CDR1 and CDR2: MNHNS and SASEGT. The CDR3 protein is CASSEVVIGRDYNSPLHF. CDR3 nucleotides: TGTGCCAGCAGTGAAGTGGTTATTGGCAGGGACTATAATTCACCCCTCCACTTT.

The V gene is TRBV9, the J gene TRBJ1-4; tentative D call: TRBD1 (5 bases). V gave up 4 bases and J gave up 3 bases, with 13 bases separating them. The CDR3 extends over 15 amino acids. From germline, CDR1 is SGDLS and CDR2 YYNGEE. The CDR3 DNA sequence: TGTGCCAGCAGCTCAAAGACAGCCCCTAATGAAAAACTGTTTTTT. Amino acids: CASSSKTAPNEKLFF.